This section outlines one T cell receptor (beta chain) sequence together with its context. As yet, its antigen is unknown. This entry is derived from a study of T cells after yellow fever vaccination. Study at large: The fractions with low cell numbers were processed using SMART-Seq v4 Ultra Low Input.

Researchers made TCR cDNA using 5'RACE template switching, and this step added a universal primer site and UMIs. TCRdb itself ran the 5' RACE reads through MiXCR, one entry per CDR3 protein. The sample contains hundreds of thousands of distinct CDR3 sequences, roughly a sixth of which appear only once. This CDR3 comprises 19 residues. Germline assignment: CDR1 SNHLY and CDR2 FYNNEI. The ends lost 1 base at V and 1 base at J; junction bases unmatched: 11. Study-wide points: Clones that expanded after primary vaccination mostly reappeared after the booster (around 96% CD4, 75% to 90% CD8). The study found a weaker secondary response that peaked faster, day 5 versus 15.

The J gene is TRBJ2-5, the V gene TRBV2, with 11 bases that match TRBD2. The sequencing here drew on PBMCs, taken around 5 days after the first yellow fever vaccination. The TCR was taken from a man aged 18-30 years who received the YFV17D yellow fever vaccine. The chain's CDR3 is CASSEGSSGGTLLQETQYF. CDR3 DNA sequence: TGTGCCAGCAGTGAAGGTTCTAGCGGGGGGACGCTCCTCCAAGAGACCCAGTACTTC.